Listed below are T cell receptor beta chains from one sample, sequenced in a study of OX40 agonist ivuxolimab in advanced cancers. Here immunoSEQ multiplex PCR was the method, and the copy in TCRdb shows in-frame clones only, minus some. The data show roughly 40,000 clones, with just under 90% seen just once and around 6% held by the top ten. Sequenced material: CD4+ or CD8+ T cells sorted from blood, taken in a trial of the OX40 agonist ivuxolimab. The receptors originated from an adult with an advanced solid tumor such as melanoma, head and neck, liver or kidney cancer. Each CDR3 is given with its conserved first and last residue. D genes are given only for firm matches. The size field is filled for only some rows; it gives once, few, many or a size class.

TRBJ2-5	-	TRBV5-6	-	TGTGCCAGCAGCTTGGCGGGCGGGGAGACCCAGTACTTC	CASSLAGGETQYF
TRBJ1-4	once	TRBV5-1	-	TGCGCCAGCGAGGGGGGCGGGAAACTGTTTTTT	CASEGGGKLFF
TRBJ2-2	once	TRBV6-4	TRBD2	TGTGCCAGCAGCGTCCGGGCTAGCGGGGGGAACACCGGGGAGCTGTTTTTT	CASSVRASGGNTGELFF
TRBJ2-7	-	TRBV7-2	TRBD2	TGTGCCAGCAGCAACTACGAGCGGGGACCCTACGAGCAGTACTTC	CASSNYERGPYEQYF
TRBJ2-5	-	TRBV6-5	TRBD1	TGTGCCAGCAGTTCCCGCCGGACAGGGGGTGGAGAGACCCAGTACTTC	CASSSRRTGGGETQYF
TRBJ2-7	-	TRBV29-1	-	TGCAGCGTCCGACAAGGGGGGAGCTACGAGCAGTACTTC	CSVRQGGSYEQYF
TRBJ2-3	-	TRBV4-1	TRBD2	TGCGCCAGCAGCCATCCTAGGGCCCCCATAACTAGCGGGAGGGCGGATACGCAGTATTTT	CASSHPRAPITSGRADTQYF
TRBJ1-2	-	TRBV28	-	TGTGCCAGCAGTGGATCCCGGGACATTTGGGCCTTGAACTATGGCTACACCTTC	CASSGSRDIWALNYGYTF
TRBJ1-5	once	TRBV2	-	TGTGCCAGCAAACAGGGTGTCGGCAATCAGCCCCAGCATTTT	CASKQGVGNQPQHF
TRBJ2-1	-	TRBV7-3	-	TGTGCCAGCAGCCCGGGGGCGGGAGCTTGGGGTAATGAGCAGTTCTTC	CASSPGAGAWGNEQFF
TRBJ1-6	-	TRBV19	-	TGTGCCAGTAGTATTGGCATCGTTTATTCACCCCTCCACTTT	CASSIGIVYSPLHF
TRBJ1-6	-	TRBV6-5	-	TGTGCCAGCAGACGGTTGGGGAACAATAATTCACCCCTCCACTTT	CASRRLGNNNSPLHF
TRBJ2-5	-	TRBV9	TRBD2	TGTGCCAGCAGCGTAGGGACTAGCGCCCAAGAGACCCAGTACTTC	CASSVGTSAQETQYF
TRBJ1-4	-	TRBV28	-	TGTGCCAGCAGTTTAGGTACTGCCGAGGAAAAACTGTTTTTT	CASSLGTAEEKLFF
TRBJ1-5	-	TRBV5-4	TRBD1	TGTGCCAGCAGCTTGGATGGCAGGGGGAATCAGCCCCAGCATTTT	CASSLDGRGNQPQHF
TRBJ2-3	-	TRBV18	-	TGTGCCAGCTCACCACTCGGGAGTACAGATACGCAGTATTTT	CASSPLGSTDTQYF
TRBJ1-1	once	TRBV2	-	TGTGCCAGCATTGGGGTACGGATCTACTCGAACACTGAAGCTTTCTTT	CASIGVRIYSNTEAFF
TRBJ2-7	once	TRBV2	-	TGTGCCAGCAGTGGACGGGCAGGGGATACCTACGAGCAGTACTTC	CASSGRAGDTYEQYF
TRBJ2-2	-	TRBV10-1	-	TGCGCCAGCAGTGGAAGTTACACCGGGGAGCTGTTTTTT	CASSGSYTGELFF
TRBJ1-5	-	TRBV30	-	TGTGCCTGGAGTGGGGGACGCAATCAGCCCCAGCATTTT	CAWSGGRNQPQHF
TRBJ2-7	-	TRBV7-9	TRBD2	TGTGCCAGCAGCCCAAAGAGCGGGGTCGACTCCTACGAGCAGTACTTC	CASSPKSGVDSYEQYF
TRBJ2-3	-	TRBV29-1	-	TGCAGCGTTGAAGATTCCCCGGACAGTCCCACAGATACGCAGTATTTT	CSVEDSPDSPTDTQYF
TRBJ2-7	-	TRBV28	-	TGTGCCAGCGGGTCGTTGCGGGGTAACTACGAGCAGTACTTC	CASGSLRGNYEQYF
TRBJ1-5	-	TRBV28	-	TGTGCCAGCAGTTTAGCAGGGAACCAGCCCCAGCATTTT	CASSLAGNQPQHF
TRBJ1-5	-	TRBV30	TRBD1	TGTGCCTGGAACGCAGGGGGACCTCAGCCCCAGCATTTT	CAWNAGGPQPQHF